Below, 6 T cell receptor beta chains from the same sample are listed, as sequenced in a study of neurological immune-mediated disorders. One entry per CDR3 protein results from TCRdb running MiXCR on the 5' RACE reads. The table includes about 4,800 distinct CDR3 sequences, under 25% detected once. Sequencing was performed on CD8+ T cells from blood. These receptors originate from a woman in her fifties or sixties with HTLV-1-associated myelopathy (HAM/TSP).

The sample holds many counts of this clonotype. V usage is TRBV5-1 and J usage is TRBJ2-7; tentative D call: TRBD1 (6 bases). Germline V CDR1 and CDR2: SGHRS, YFSETQ. V lost 3 bases to trimming and J lost 4 bases, with 20 bases between them. This CDR3 spans 16 amino acids. CDR3 sequence: CASSYSEDSPSYEQYF. CDR3 DNA sequence: TGCGCCAGCAGCTATTCCGAGGACAGTCCATCATACGAGCAGTACTTC.

This clonotype is medium-sized. The V gene is TRBV27, the J gene TRBJ1-4, with D possibly matching TRBD1 (6 bases). Germline V gives CDR1 MNHEY, CDR2 SMNVEV (reference sequence). V was shortened by 8 bases and J by 0 bases, with 13 bases between the two germline ends. The CDR3 is 15 amino acids. CDR3 sequence: CASSQGQPTNEKLFF. In nucleotides, the CDR3 is TGTGCCAGCTCCCAGGGGCAACCAACTAATGAAAAACTGTTTTTT.

This clonotype is labeled as medium-sized. The chain links TRBV10-3 to TRBJ2-2; TRBD1 matches 10 bases. Germline trimming cut 4 bases from V and 3 bases from J; bases unmatched to any gene: 5. The length of the CDR3 is 16 residues. Germline CDR1 and CDR2: ENHRY and SYGVKD. CDR3 protein: CAISGQGALDTGELFF. CDR3 DNA sequence: TGTGCCATCAGTGGACAGGGGGCTTTGGACACCGGGGAGCTGTTTTTT.

At least ten counts were recorded for this clonotype. The chain combines TRBV7-8 with TRBJ2-3; TRBD2 matches at 8 bases. From germline, CDR1 is SGHVS and CDR2 FQNEAQ. The CDR3 length is 15 residues. V lost 4 bases and J lost 3; bases outside the gene matches: 6. In nucleotides, the CDR3 is TGTGCCAGCAGCTCCGGGGGGGCCTTAACAGATACGCAGTATTTT. It codes for CASSSGGALTDTQYF.

This clonotype is deemed medium-sized. This sequence joins TRBV29-1 and TRBJ2-3, with 7 bases fitting TRBD1. Per germline, CDR1 SQVTM and CDR2 ANQGSEA. The V segment lost 3 bases and the J segment 3 bases; nucleotides outside the gene matches: 12. This CDR3 contains 16 residues. The chain's CDR3 is CSVDGTEGSWTDTQYF. DNA of the CDR3: TGCAGCGTTGATGGGACAGAAGGTTCTTGGACAGATACGCAGTATTTT.

This clonotype was detected ten times or more. This chain joins TRBV12-3 or TRBV12-4 and TRBJ2-7; no clear D gene. The CDR3 totals 13 residues. The germline V and J ends were trimmed by 6 bases and 0 bases, with 9 bases remaining between them. Here the CDR3 DNA reads TGTGCCAGCAGGCCTACCTACTCCTACGAGCAGTACTTC. As protein: CASRPTYSYEQYF.